The text below deals with one T cell receptor beta chain. Authors' analysis steps: Scientists estimated how many nucleated cells there were by amplifying reference gene primers. Profiling relied on immunoSEQ multiplex PCR, and the TCRdb table lists in-frame clones only, not all of them. The V and J calls and clone size were taken over from that table, and D and trimming were inferred from the DNA. This table has tens of thousands of clones, less than 85% appearing once. The CDR3 loop spans 13 amino acids. The V gene end was trimmed by 4 bases and the J gene end by 6 bases; junction bases not matched to a gene: 2. Per the germline V gene, CDR1 is MDHEN and CDR2 is SYDVKM. The data were obtained in a study of blood T cell repertoires in COVID-19. On the study more broadly: Material from acute and convalescent COVID-19 was sourced from the United States, Italy and Spain. From T cells, B-cell-depleted T cells, or PBMCs came the material, which was cDNA or gDNA.

The source of this sequence is a man older than 75 with acute or convalescent COVID-19. Sequencing was done on a sample of peripheral blood. The chain joins TRBV28 to TRBJ2-7; TRBD1 matches at 11 bases. The CDR3 protein is CASSSGTGGEQYF. The CDR3 DNA sequence: TGTGCCAGCAGTTCCGGGACAGGGGGCGAGCAGTACTTC. Full variable domain (missing parts from reference TRBV28 and TRBJ2-7): DVKVTQSSRYLVKRTGEKVFLECVQDMDHENMFWYRQDPGLGLRLIYFSYDVKMKEKGDIPEGYSVSREKKERFSLILESASTNQTSMYLCASSSGTGGEQYFGPGTRLTVT.